This is a list of T cell receptor beta chains from one sample in a study of PD-1 blockade in classical Hodgkin lymphoma. Produced via immunoSEQ multiplex PCR; TCRdb's table is partial and in-frame only. This table has 50,000 or so clones, roughly 73% appearing once. This specimen was peripheral blood mononuclear cells (PBMCs), taken before the second cycle of nivolumab. The receptors were sampled from a human donor with classical Hodgkin lymphoma. Both conserved end residues are part of each CDR3. D genes are given only for firm matches. Expanded clones are given a class, and other clones once, few, many or no size at all.

V gene	CDR3 length	D gene	clone size	J gene	CDR3 DNA	CDR3 protein
TRBV6-1	13	.	.	TRBJ2-7	TGTGCCAGCAATATAGCATCCGGGAACGAGCAGTACTTC	CASNIASGNEQYF
TRBV18	14	.	.	TRBJ2-7	TGTGCCAGCTCACCGCCTACTAGATTCTACGAGCAGTACTTC	CASSPPTRFYEQYF
TRBV18	19	.	.	TRBJ2-2	TGTGCCAGCTCACCACTTAGGGCGGGCACCAGCTCGAACACCGGGGAGCTGTTTTTT	CASSPLRAGTSSNTGELFF
TRBV11-2	16	.	.	TRBJ2-5	TGTGCCAGCAGCGCCTGGGGTGGCTCCGCTCAAGAGACCCAGTACTTC	CASSAWGGSAQETQYF
TRBV21-1	18	.	.	TRBJ2-5	TGTGCCAGCAGCAAAGAGTTCTCCCTAGCGGGAGGGACGGAGACCCAGTACTTC	CASSKEFSLAGGTETQYF
TRBV9	15	.	.	TRBJ2-3	TGTGCCAGCAGCACCCGGGGGAGTACTACAGATACGCAGTATTTT	CASSTRGSTTDTQYF
TRBV27	15	TRBD1	.	TRBJ2-2	TGTGCCAGCAGTTTCTGGACAGGGGACACCGGGGAGCTGTTTTTT	CASSFWTGDTGELFF
TRBV18	13	.	.	TRBJ1-2	TGTGCCAGCTCGTCACAGGCCGCCGTTGGCTACACCTTC	CASSSQAAVGYTF
TRBV6-6	14	.	few	TRBJ1-5	TGTGCCAGCAGCCAAACGGGGAGCAATCAGCCCCAGCATTTT	CASSQTGSNQPQHF
TRBV5-1	14	.	.	TRBJ1-1	TGCGCCAGCAGCGCAACAGGGACCGGCACTGAAGCTTTCTTT	CASSATGTGTEAFF
TRBV29-1	14	.	.	TRBJ1-1	TGCAGCGTCCCGGACATCCACGTAGGGACTGAAGCTTTCTTT	CSVPDIHVGTEAFF
TRBV9	13	.	few	TRBJ1-5	TGTGCCAGCAGCGTCAAGAGCAATCAGCCCCAGCATTTT	CASSVKSNQPQHF
TRBV29-1	11	.	.	TRBJ2-2	TGCGTAGGTCGGAACACCGGGGAGCTGTTTTTT	CVGRNTGELFF
TRBV5-5	15	.	medium-sized	TRBJ1-5	TGTGCCAGCAGCTCCCAGGTGGGTAGCAATCAGCCCCAGCATTTT	CASSSQVGSNQPQHF
TRBV27	15	TRBD2	.	TRBJ2-1	TGTGCCAGCAGGATAGTAGCGGGAGCGGGCAATGAGCAGTTCTTC	CASRIVAGAGNEQFF
TRBV6-5	14	TRBD1	.	TRBJ2-7	TGTGCCAGCACCCCATGGGACAGCTCCTACGAGCAGTACTTC	CASTPWDSSYEQYF
TRBV11-2	17	TRBD2	.	TRBJ2-1	TGTGCCAGCAGCCGCAGCGGGAGAGGTCCCCCTTACAATGAGCAGTTCTTC	CASSRSGRGPPYNEQFF
TRBV5-1	18	TRBD2	few	TRBJ2-1	TGCGCCAGCAGCTTGCGTTTGATGGCGGGAGCTTCCTACAATGAGCAGTTCTTC	CASSLRLMAGASYNEQFF
TRBV30	15	.	.	TRBJ1-4	TGTGCCTGGAGTGTAGGGCCACAGAGGAATGAAAAACTGTTTTTT	CAWSVGPQRNEKLFF
TRBV13	16	TRBD1	.	TRBJ2-7	TGTGCCAGCAGCTTTACTTCCGGGACAGACCGATACGAGCAGTACTTC	CASSFTSGTDRYEQYF
TRBV19	15	TRBD1	.	TRBJ2-7	TGTGCCAGTTCAAAAGGGGCAGGGGGCTTCCACGAGCAGTACTTC	CASSKGAGGFHEQYF
TRBV19	13	TRBD1	few	TRBJ2-7	TGTGCCAGTAGTTCGACAGGGTGGTACGAGCAGTACTTC	CASSSTGWYEQYF
TRBV29-1	20	.	once	TRBJ2-2	TGCAGCGTTGAAGTCTACCAGCGGGACAGAGGCGCCTCGAACACCGGGGAGCTGTTTTTT	CSVEVYQRDRGASNTGELFF
TRBV28	16	TRBD1	.	TRBJ1-3	TGTGCCAGCAGTTTATATTTGGGGACAGGGACAAACACCATATATTTT	CASSLYLGTGTNTIYF
TRBV4-2	18	TRBD2	.	TRBJ2-7	TGTGCCAGCAGCCAAGAGATTGCCCTAGCGGGAGGGGGCTACGAGCAGTACTTC	CASSQEIALAGGGYEQYF
TRBV30	13	TRBD2	.	TRBJ2-5	TGTGCCTCCTCCGGGAGGGAACAAGAGACCCAGTACTTC	CASSGREQETQYF
TRBV27	14	.	.	TRBJ2-7	TGTGCCAGCAGGGACAGTGCAAGCTCCTACGAGCAGTACTTC	CASRDSASSYEQYF
TRBV6-5	11	.	few	TRBJ1-1	TGTGCCAGCAGCCACGGGCCTGAAGCTTTCTTT	CASSHGPEAFF
TRBV9	16	.	once	TRBJ1-1	TGTGCCAGCAGCGTAACCATTAGCGTCGGAGACACTGAAGCTTTCTTT	CASSVTISVGDTEAFF
TRBV7-2	14	.	many	TRBJ1-1	TGTGCCAGCACCTTAACAGGGTTTGCCACTGAAGCTTTCTTT	CASTLTGFATEAFF
TRBV7-2	13	.	.	TRBJ1-1	TGTGCCAGCAGCTTAGTAGGGTTCACTGAAGCTTTCTTT	CASSLVGFTEAFF
TRBV6-1	14	TRBD2	.	TRBJ2-7	TGTGCCAGCCAGCGCAGCGGGAGTTCGGACGAGCAGTACTTC	CASQRSGSSDEQYF
TRBV19	13	TRBD1	.	TRBJ2-7	TGTGCCAGTAGAAGGACAGGGGTGGGAGAGCAGTACTTC	CASRRTGVGEQYF
TRBV6-6	15	.	.	TRBJ1-5	TGTGCCACGGGCCCGGGGGCAGGCTTCAATCAGCCCCAGCATTTT	CATGPGAGFNQPQHF
TRBV10-1	13	.	.	TRBJ2-7	TGCGCCAGCAGTGAGCGGCAGGCTTACGAGCAGTACTTC	CASSERQAYEQYF
TRBV5-8	15	TRBD1	many	TRBJ1-4	TGTGCCAGCAGCGTTTGGACAGGGGGTAATGAAAAACTGTTTTTT	CASSVWTGGNEKLFF
TRBV28	15	TRBD1	.	TRBJ2-7	TGTGCCAGCAGTTTAGCCGGGACAGGGGTACTAGGGCAGTACTTC	CASSLAGTGVLGQYF
TRBV27	14	TRBD1	.	TRBJ1-2	TGTGCCACCGGTCCCGGGACAGGGGTCTATGGCTACACCTTC	CATGPGTGVYGYTF
TRBV7-2	14	.	once	TRBJ2-5	TGTGCCAGCAGCTTAGTTGTGTGGAGGGAGACCCAGTACTTC	CASSLVVWRETQYF
TRBV19	17	TRBD1	.	TRBJ2-7	TGTGCCAGTAGTATTAAAGGTGGATGGGACAGGTACTACGAGCAGTACTTC	CASSIKGGWDRYYEQYF
TRBV13	15	TRBD1	.	TRBJ2-1	TGTGCCAGCAGCTCCTCCGGGACAGGGACCAATGAGCAGTTCTTC	CASSSSGTGTNEQFF
TRBV28	13	TRBD1	.	TRBJ1-2	TGTGCCAGCAGTTTATCCCTCCACAGGGGAGGCACCTTC	CASSLSLHRGGTF
TRBV29-1	14	TRBD2	.	TRBJ2-1	TGCAGCGTTACAACTAGCGGGAGGGCCGGAGAGCAGTTCTTC	CSVTTSGRAGEQFF
TRBV27	16	TRBD1	.	TRBJ2-5	TGTGCCAGCAGTATTGACAGGGGGCAAGCGTCGGAGACCCAGTACTTC	CASSIDRGQASETQYF
TRBV14	14	.	.	TRBJ1-3	TGTGCCAGCAGCCAACAGCACTCTGGAAACACCATATATTTT	CASSQQHSGNTIYF
TRBV19	12	.	.	TRBJ2-7	TGTGCCAGTAGTCGGGACGGGTACGAGCAGTACTTC	CASSRDGYEQYF
TRBV7-3	14	TRBD2	.	TRBJ2-1	TGTGCCAGCAGCCATGGGACTAGTCAGAATGAGCAGTTCTTC	CASSHGTSQNEQFF
TRBV4-2	14	.	.	TRBJ2-1	TGTGCCAGCAGTGACGGGAGCGGAATCAATGAGCAGTTCTTC	CASSDGSGINEQFF
TRBV14	14	.	.	TRBJ2-7	TGTGCCAGCAGCCAAGACCGGGCCGGGTACGAGCAGTACTTC	CASSQDRAGYEQYF
TRBV7-9	15	.	.	TRBJ2-3	TGTGCCAGCAGCTTAGCCGGGACTCGCACAGATACGCAGTATTTT	CASSLAGTRTDTQYF
TRBV7-9	15	.	.	TRBJ1-4	TGTGCCAGCAGCTTAGCCCCAGCAACTAATGAAAAACTGTTTTTT	CASSLAPATNEKLFF
TRBV6-6	16	TRBD1	.	TRBJ2-7	TGTGCCAGCAGTTACTCCAACCCGGGACAGTACTACGAGCAGTACTTC	CASSYSNPGQYYEQYF
TRBV30	14	.	few	TRBJ1-2	TGTGCCTGGAGTGTTCAAACAGGCCCCTATGGCTACACCTTC	CAWSVQTGPYGYTF
TRBV2	11	.	.	TRBJ1-3	TGTGCCAGCAGTCTCCTAAACACCATATATTTT	CASSLLNTIYF
TRBV6-1	9	.	.	TRBJ2-1	TGTGCCAGCGACAATGAGCAGTTCTTC	CASDNEQFF
TRBV29-1	13	.	.	TRBJ1-2	TGCAGCGTTGAAGAACAGCGAGGCTATGGCTACACCTTC	CSVEEQRGYGYTF